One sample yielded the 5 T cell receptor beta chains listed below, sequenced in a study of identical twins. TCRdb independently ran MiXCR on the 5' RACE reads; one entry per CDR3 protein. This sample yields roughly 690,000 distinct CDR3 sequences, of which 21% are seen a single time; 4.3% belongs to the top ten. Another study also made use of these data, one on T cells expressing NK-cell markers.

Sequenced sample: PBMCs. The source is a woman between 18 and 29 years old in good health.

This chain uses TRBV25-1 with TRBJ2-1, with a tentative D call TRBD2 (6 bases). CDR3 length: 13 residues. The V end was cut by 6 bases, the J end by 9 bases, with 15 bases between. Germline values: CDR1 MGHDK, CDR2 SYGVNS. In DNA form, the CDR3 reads TGTGCCAGCAGGCCCCATATGGAGGGTGAGCAGTTCTTC. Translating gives CASRPHMEGEQFF.

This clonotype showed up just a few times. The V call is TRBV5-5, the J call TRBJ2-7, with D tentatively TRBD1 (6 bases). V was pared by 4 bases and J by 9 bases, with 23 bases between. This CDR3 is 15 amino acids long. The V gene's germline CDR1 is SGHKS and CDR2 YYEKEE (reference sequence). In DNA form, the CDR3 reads TGTGCCAGCAGCCCCACCCTCCGGGACACTTTGGGGCAGTACTTC. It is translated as CASSPTLRDTLGQYF.

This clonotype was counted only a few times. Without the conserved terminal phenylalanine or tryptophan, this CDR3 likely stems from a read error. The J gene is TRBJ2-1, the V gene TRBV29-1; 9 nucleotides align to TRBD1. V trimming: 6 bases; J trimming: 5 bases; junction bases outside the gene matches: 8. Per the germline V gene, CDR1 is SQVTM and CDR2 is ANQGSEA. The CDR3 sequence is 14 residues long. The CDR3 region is CSVILGTGHNEQFS. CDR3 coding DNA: TGCAGCGTAATTCTCGGGACAGGGCACAATGAGCAGTTCTCC.

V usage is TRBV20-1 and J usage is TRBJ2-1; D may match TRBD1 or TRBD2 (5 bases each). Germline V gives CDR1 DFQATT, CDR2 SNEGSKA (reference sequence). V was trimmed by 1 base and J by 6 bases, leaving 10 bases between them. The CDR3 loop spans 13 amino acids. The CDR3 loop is CSARGDGLNEQFF. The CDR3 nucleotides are TGCAGTGCTAGAGGGGACGGGCTCAATGAGCAGTTCTTC.

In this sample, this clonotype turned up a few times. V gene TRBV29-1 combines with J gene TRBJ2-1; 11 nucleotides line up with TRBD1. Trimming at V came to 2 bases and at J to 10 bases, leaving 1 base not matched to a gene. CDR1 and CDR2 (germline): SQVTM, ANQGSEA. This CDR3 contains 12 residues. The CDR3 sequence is CSVERTGGEQFF. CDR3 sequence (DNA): TGCAGCGTTGAACGGACAGGGGGCGAGCAGTTCTTC.